The entry that follows covers one T cell receptor beta chain sequence. What it recognizes is unknown. The data are from a study of PD-1 blockade in classical Hodgkin lymphoma. There was relapse after autologous stem cell transplantation in every patient, and there was variation in brentuximab vedotin exposure. Study results and limitations: In newly diagnosed patients, baseline TCR diversity was reportedly below that of healthy donors. There was a significant rise in CD4+ TCR diversity by C4D1, with no such rise for CD8+.

J was trimmed by 6 bases and V by 0 bases; bases with no gene match: 1. CDR3 length: 15 residues. The V gene's germline CDR1 is SGDLS and CDR2 YYNGEE. Profiling relied on immunoSEQ multiplex PCR, and the TCRdb table lists in-frame clones only, not all of them. The sample contains approximately 100,000 clones, 80% to 95% of which appear only once. The chain carries TRBV9 and TRBJ2-1, with 12 bases matching TRBD2. The sequences come from peripheral blood mononuclear cells (PBMCs), collected at baseline. The sequence derives from a human donor with classical Hodgkin lymphoma. The CDR3 DNA follows: TGTGCCAGCAGCGTAGTACTAGCGGGAGGCAATGAGCAGTTCTTC. This gives the protein CASSVVLAGGNEQFF.